The present T cell receptor (beta chain) was sequenced within a study of beta chain features in type 1 diabetes. Looking at the study overall: Similarity in age, gender and cell yields was seen between patients and healthy donors. Study-wide points: HLA influence on TCRB rearrangement stayed unresolved here. When Type 1 diabetes patients were examined, their TCRB CDR3s proved moderately but significantly shorter in all four CD4+ subsets.

Of the isolated RNA, all was reverse transcribed, and so the sequenced material was expressed TCRB transcripts. Method: immunoSEQ multiplex PCR; TCRdb's copy keeps in-frame clones and lacks some. The data contain approximately 15,000 clones, approximately 79% of them seen just once; the ten biggest clones take up more than 0.25%. This clone was picked up a small number of times. The antigen is unknown. Heparinised blood was drawn once per donor, averaging roughly 120 mL. Markers CD45RO/CCR7/CD25/CD127/CD95/CD27 served to sort CD4+ naive, central memory, regulatory and stem cell-like memory cells. V lost 3 bases and J lost 5, with 16 bases in between. CDR3 length: 15 amino acids. CDR1 is MDHEN, CDR2 SYDVKM, per germline.

The gene calls are TRBV28 and TRBJ1-1; no definite D call. The sequence came from a woman aged 18 to 35 with type 1 diabetes. The material sequenced was stem cell memory CD4+ T cells from blood. CDR3 protein: CASSFYRPGRTEAFF. CDR3 in DNA: TGTGCCAGCAGTTTCTACCGTCCCGGGAGGACTGAAGCTTTCTTT.